This T cell receptor (beta chain) stems from a study of response to subunit inactivated influenza vaccine. A single record per CDR3 protein comes from TCRdb applying MiXCR to the RT-PCR reads. Of about 570,000 distinct CDR3 sequences listed, about 11% are singletons. The CDR3 length is 12 residues. Germline CDR1 SQVTM, CDR2 ANQGSEA. V was shortened by 4 bases and J by 5 bases, with 9 bases between the two germline ends. These data were likewise used in another study, on T cells expressing NK-cell markers. That paper notes: UMIs accompanied the 5'RACE template switching by which TCR beta cDNA was made.

Sequenced here: PBMCs from blood, sampled on the day of vaccination. The chain is built from TRBV29-1 and TRBJ1-5; tentative D call: TRBD1 (6 bases). This clonotype was obtained from a man in his fifties who received an inactivated influenza vaccine. CDR3 residues: CSVGAGDQPQHF. The CDR3 DNA sequence: TGCAGCGTTGGGGCAGGGGATCAGCCCCAGCATTTT.